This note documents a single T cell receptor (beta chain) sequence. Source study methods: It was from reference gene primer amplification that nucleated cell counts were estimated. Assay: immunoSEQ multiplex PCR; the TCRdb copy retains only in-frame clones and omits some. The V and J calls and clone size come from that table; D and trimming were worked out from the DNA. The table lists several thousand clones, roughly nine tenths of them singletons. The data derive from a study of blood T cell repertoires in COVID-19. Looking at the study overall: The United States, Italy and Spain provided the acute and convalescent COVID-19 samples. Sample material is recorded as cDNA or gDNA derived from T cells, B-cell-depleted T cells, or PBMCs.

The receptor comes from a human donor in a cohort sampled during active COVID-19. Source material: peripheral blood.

CDR3 sequence reads: CAWSLDRGLYEQYF. The CDR3 DNA reads as TGTGCCTGGAGCCTGGACAGGGGGCTATACGAGCAGTACTTC. The rearrangement links TRBV30 to TRBJ2-7; TRBD1 matches 11 bases. In germline, CDR1 is GTSNPN, CDR2 SVGIG (reference sequence). This CDR3 region has 14 residues. Trimming took 3 bases from V and 4 from J; bases not matched to a gene: 5.